One and the same sample provided the 3 T cell receptor beta chains below, sequenced in a study of blood T cell repertoires in COVID-19. Assay used: immunoSEQ multiplex PCR; TCRdb lists only in-frame clones, some missing. Among roughly 220,000 clones listed, 81% were seen once. Sequencing was done on a sample of peripheral blood. Receptors were obtained from a woman aged 80 or over with COVID-19, enrolled during active disease.

J is TRBJ1-2 and V is TRBV7-9; unclear D gene. V was trimmed by 0 bases and J by 2 bases, leaving 10 bases between them. The germline V gene has CDR1 SEHNR and CDR2 FQNEAQ (reference sequence). The CDR3 totals 15 residues. The CDR3 DNA sequence: TGTGCCAGCAGCTTAGCCGGGGTAGGAAACTATGGCTACACCTTC. This codes for CASSLAGVGNYGYTF.

This clone was picked up one time. The V gene is TRBV6-5, the J gene TRBJ1-3, with TRBD1 identical over 8 bases. The CDR3 has 13 residues. Unmatched junction bases numbered 4, after V lost 10 bases and J lost 2 bases. Germline V lookup: CDR1 MNHEY, CDR2 SVGAGI. The CDR3 sequence: CATTQGAGNTIYF. CDR3 nucleotides: TGTGCCACCACACAGGGGGCTGGAAACACCATATATTTT.

V usage is TRBV6-5 and J usage is TRBJ1-4; D unresolved. Between the trimmed V and J ends, which lost 0 bases and 7 bases, there was a span of 15 bases. Germline lookup yields CDR1 MNHEY and CDR2 SVGAGI. This CDR3 spans 16 amino acids. Here the CDR3 reads CASSYSFWGAGEKLFF. In DNA form, the CDR3 reads TGTGCCAGCAGTTACTCGTTCTGGGGAGCGGGTGAAAAACTGTTTTTT.